This T cell receptor beta chain was found in a study of vaccination and CD4 T cells after COVID-19. Across the study: The cells were exposed to overlapping spike peptides originating from SARS-CoV-2, HCoV-NL63, HCoV-OC43 and HCoV-229E for stimulation.

Per the germline V gene, CDR1 is DFQATT and CDR2 is SNEGSKA (reference sequence). The CDR3 runs 12 residues. Trimming left V 2 bases short and J 0 bases short, with 2 bases between. The treatment here: approximately 10-day PBMC culture with coronavirus spike peptide pools or control peptides (ViraFEST assay). As regards this clonotype: Antigen unknown.

Sequenced with the Oncomine TCR Beta short-read assay was DNA taken from cultured CD4+ T cells. One entry per CDR3 protein, called by TCRdb with MiXCR from the PCR reads. This table holds 7,000 to 10,000 distinct CDR3 sequences, about 21% found once. The starting material was CD4+ T cells from blood, cultured in vitro, obtained after SARS-CoV-2 vaccination. This chain uses TRBV20-1 with TRBJ1-3; no clear D. This sequence originates from a human donor who had recovered from COVID-19. The CDR3 DNA reads TGCAGTGCTAGACACTCTGGAAACACCATATATTTT. This encodes CSARHSGNTIYF.